A single count supports the clone carrying this T cell receptor beta chain. The target antigen is unknown. PCR amplification relied on 60 Vbeta primers (plus 13 Jbeta primers). Measured with immunoSEQ multiplex PCR; TCRdb has only the in-frame clones, and not every one. The repertoire holds tens of thousands of clones, with roughly 77% as singletons. This entry is derived from a study of cytomegalovirus exposure and HLA in healthy donors. Overall study findings and caveats: In a later analysis, several top co-occurrence clusters appeared linked to parvovirus B19, influenza, CMV and Epstein-Barr virus.

Germline lookup yields CDR1 MNHEY and CDR2 SMNVEV (reference sequence). CDR3 length equals 14 residues. V lost 8 bases and J lost 5, with 18 bases in between. This TCR was recovered from a man in his forties in good health and CMV-seronegative. The chain links TRBV27 to TRBJ1-2; possible D gene TRBD1, 6 bases. Sample: PBMCs. This chain's CDR3 is CASATRGLPYGYTF. CDR3 sequence (DNA): TGTGCCAGCGCAACCAGGGGACTACCATATGGCTACACCTTC.